This T cell receptor (beta chain) originates from a study of shared clonotypes between healthy human individuals. The overall study: Per donor, CD8 memory used one plate, CD8 naive used two, CD4 memory used three and CD4 naive used three. Whole-study results and caveats: Some naive CD4 clonotypes, around 5%, turned up in common across a few donors.

Naive CD8 isolation took CD45RO-negative cells positively selected for CCR7 and excluded terminally differentiated effector memory CD45RA+ cells. Deep-level running was used for the assay. Here immunoSEQ multiplex PCR was the method, and the copy in TCRdb shows in-frame clones only, minus some. The sample shows about 820,000 clones, 85% to 95% of them seen only once. This clone was found once. Antigen specificity is unknown. Sequence at one end of the junction differs from germline and may be a read error. Germline lookup yields CDR1 SQVTM and CDR2 ANQGSEA. This CDR3 has 16 residues. Sequencing input: naive CD8+ T cells sorted from blood. The sequence was collected from a man between 25 and 39 years old in good health. The chain joins TRBV29-1 to TRBJ2-2, with D possibly TRBD1 on 6 matching bases. The CDR3 DNA follows: TGCAGCGTCGAAGGGCAGGGGAATCCGAACACCGGGGAGCTGTTTTTT. Translating gives CSVEGQGNPNTGELFF.